One and the same sample provided the 14 T cell receptor beta chains below, sequenced in a study of regulatory T cells in long-lasting Graves disease. Time point denoted: newly diagnosed GD, antithyroid drugs for less than 3 months. Construction of the TCR library relied on RNA isolated from PBMCs. Relying on iRepertoire HTBI primers and Arm-PCR of CDR3 regions, the team built TCR beta libraries. TCRdb passed the multiplex PCR reads through MiXCR, listing each CDR3 protein once. This table holds hundreds of thousands of distinct CDR3 sequences, 16% found once. These data were also filed under a second study, of T cells in Graves' hyperthyroidism and ophthalmopathy.

The specimen comprised peripheral blood mononuclear cells (PBMCs), sampled at new diagnosis, from a patient treated with antithyroid drugs. These TCRs come from a woman aged 35-60 years with Graves disease.

This clonotype was detected only a few times. The rearrangement links TRBV19 to TRBJ1-5; possibly TRBD1 for D (5 bases). Trimming pared 9 bases from V and 0 bases from J, leaving 9 bases between. This CDR3 contains 13 residues. Germline lookup yields CDR1 LNHDA and CDR2 SQIVND (reference sequence). CDR3 loop: CASWGPSNQPQHF. The CDR3, as DNA: TGTGCCAGCTGGGGCCCTAGCAATCAGCCCCAGCATTTT.

This clonotype was seen many times. The chain uses TRBV7-4 and TRBJ2-3, with 10 bases lining up with TRBD2. CDR3 length: 19 residues. Germline-derived CDR1 and CDR2 are SGHVT and SQSDAQ. Trimming cost V 7 bases and J 2 bases; bases outside gene matches: 18. The CDR3 reads CASTYPAALAGTNTDTQYF. In DNA, the CDR3 is TGTGCCAGCACTTACCCCGCGGCACTAGCGGGGACCAACACAGATACGCAGTATTTT.

Ten or more counts support this clonotype. The chain joins TRBV20-1 to TRBJ1-2, with no clear D. The length of the CDR3 is 12 residues. Germline V gene data show CDR1 as DFQATT and CDR2 as SNEGSKA (reference sequence). The germline V and J ends were trimmed by 6 bases and 4 bases, with 12 bases remaining between them. CDR3: CSALGETYGYTF. The CDR3 nucleotides read TGCAGTGCCTTGGGAGAGACCTATGGCTACACCTTC.

This clonotype was detected ten times or more. The V call is TRBV18, the J call TRBJ1-1; D remains ambiguous. This CDR3 region has 14 residues. CDR1 and CDR2 from the germline V gene are KGHSH and LQKENI. V dropped 1 base and J dropped 0 bases, with 6 bases sitting between them. CDR3 DNA sequence: TGTGCCAGCTCACCACTCGTATTGAACACTGAAGCTTTCTTT. Translating gives CASSPLVLNTEAFF.

This clonotype appeared many times. This sequence joins TRBV7-9 and TRBJ2-3; D ambiguous. V was clipped by 5 bases and J by 4 bases, with 10 bases between them. The CDR3 covers 13 residues. Germline V gene lookup returns CDR1 SEHNR and CDR2 FQNEAQ (reference sequence). The CDR3 here is CASSRPPADTQYF. The CDR3 nucleotides read TGTGCCAGCAGCCGACCTCCGGCAGATACGCAGTATTTT.

The V and J genes are TRBV24-1 and TRBJ1-5; 8 bases line up with TRBD1. Looked up from germline, CDR1 is KGHDR and CDR2 is SFDVKD. The CDR3 extends over 14 amino acids. The V segment lost 5 bases and the J segment 9 bases; nucleotides outside the gene matches: 8. The CDR3 DNA is TGTGCCACCAGTGGCCAGGGGGCGGGTTGGCCCCAGCATTTT. Amino acids: CATSGQGAGWPQHF.

This clonotype occurred many times. The chain couples TRBV7-2 to TRBJ2-3; 12 bases fit TRBD2. V lost 8 bases, J lost 6 bases, and 12 bases stayed unmatched. Germline CDR1 reads SGHTA; CDR2 reads FQGNSA. The CDR3 loop spans 16 amino acids. CDR3 in amino acids: CASGPRLAGAGDTQYF. The CDR3 bases are TGTGCCAGCGGGCCCCGACTAGCGGGGGCGGGGGATACGCAGTATTTT.

This chain connects TRBV19 to TRBJ2-7; D is ambiguous. Trimming took 4 bases from V and 0 from J, leaving 10 bases between them. The CDR3 is 14 amino acids. Germline lookup yields CDR1 LNHDA and CDR2 SQIVND (reference sequence). CDR3 nucleotide sequence: TGTGCCAGTAGTACCCGTTTTAGCTCCTACGAGCAGTACTTC. This gives the protein CASSTRFSSYEQYF.

This clonotype occurred a few times. The rearrangement links TRBV20-1 to TRBJ2-5; 14 nucleotides agree with TRBD2. There are 17 residues in the CDR3. J lost 5 bases, V lost 0 bases, and 8 bases had no gene match. The germline V gene encodes CDR1 DFQATT and CDR2 SNEGSKA (reference sequence). In nucleotides, the CDR3 is TGCAGTGCTAGAGAAAACCCGGGACTAGCGGGGGTGGAGACCCAGTACTTC. Translated, it gives CSARENPGLAGVETQYF.

On this clonotype: One end of the junction does not line up with germline, which may come from a read error. The chain couples TRBV20-1 to TRBJ1-1; possible D gene TRBD1, 6 bases. The CDR3 has 12 amino acids. The V gene's germline CDR1 is DFQATT and CDR2 SNEGSKA (reference sequence). CDR3 amino acids: CSATGTSGEGFF. In DNA form, the CDR3 reads TGCAGTGCCACGGGGACATCGGGAGAAGGTTTCTTT.

This clonotype was picked up many times. This chain uses TRBV12-3 or TRBV12-4 with TRBJ1-1; D remains ambiguous. V lost 2 bases, J lost 7 bases, and 8 bases lay in between. This CDR3 is built from 12 residues. The DNA of the CDR3 is TGTGCCAGCAGTTTATCCGTTAATGAAGCTTTCTTT. This translates into CASSLSVNEAFF.

This clonotype was seen at least ten times. The chain employs TRBV29-1 and TRBJ1-2; no clear D gene. Germline V gene data show CDR1 as SQVTM and CDR2 as ANQGSEA. V lost 4 bases, J lost 7 bases, and 13 bases lay in between. This CDR3 has 12 residues. The CDR3 DNA is TGCAGCGTTGTGCCGAATGATCGTGGCTACACCTTC. It yields the protein CSVVPNDRGYTF.

This clonotype was seen at least ten times. The chain employs TRBV3-1 and TRBJ1-5; 7 nucleotides agree with TRBD1. Germline V gene sequence: CDR1 LGHDT, CDR2 YNNKEL (reference sequence). The V gene end was trimmed by 4 bases and the J gene end by 3 bases; junction bases not matched to a gene: 3. The CDR3 runs 14 residues. The CDR3 DNA reads TGTGCCAGCAGCCCAGGGGGATCCAATCAGCCCCAGCATTTT. This gives the protein CASSPGGSNQPQHF.

This clonotype was seen ten or more times. The chain joins TRBV6-1 to TRBJ1-2; D is possibly TRBD1 (6 bases). This CDR3 has 13 residues. Germline loops: CDR1 MNHNS, CDR2 SASEGT. The germline V and J ends were trimmed by 3 bases and 13 bases, with 18 bases remaining between them. The DNA of the CDR3 is TGTGCCAGCAGTGACTTGAGAGCCCAAGGGGGCACCTTC. Encoded protein: CASSDLRAQGGTF.